A single sample gave rise to the 27 T cell receptor beta chains below, sequenced in a study of T cells after yellow fever vaccination. Each CDR3 protein gets one entry after TCRdb re-called the 5' RACE reads with MiXCR. The table includes a few hundred thousand distinct CDR3 sequences, roughly an eighth detected once. The source material was CD4+ T cells sorted from PBMCs, sampled 15 days after the yellow fever booster vaccination. These receptors were taken from a man aged 18-30 years who received the YFV17D yellow fever vaccine.

CDR3 sequence (DNA): TGTGCCAGCAGTTATTCGGACCCGGGAGAGACCCAGTACTTC. This gives the protein CASSYSDPGETQYF. This chain connects TRBV6-6 to TRBJ2-5; no clear D. V dropped 3 bases and J dropped 4 bases, with 12 bases sitting between them. CDR3 length equals 14 residues. Germline-derived CDR1 and CDR2 are MNHNY and SVGAGI (reference sequence).

This clonotype was seen a few times. This chain uses TRBV7-2 with TRBJ2-5; no clear D. The CDR3 contains 15 residues. With 5 bases removed from V and 2 bases from J, the gap between germline ends came to 15 bases. Germline assignment: CDR1 SGHTA and CDR2 FQGNSA. The CDR3 is CASSQMAAQQETQYF. The CDR3 nucleotides read TGTGCCAGCAGCCAGATGGCGGCACAACAAGAGACCCAGTACTTC.

This clonotype has just a few counts. J is TRBJ1-6 and V is TRBV20-1; D call uncertain. The V gene's germline CDR1 is DFQATT and CDR2 SNEGSKA (reference sequence). The CDR3 spans 13 residues. The V gene lost 5 bases and the J gene lost 6 bases, with 11 bases spanning the gap. The CDR3 loop is CSAGPGSNSPLHF. The CDR3 bases are TGCAGTGCTGGTCCGGGATCTAATTCACCCCTCCACTTT.

This clonotype was recorded once. This chain joins TRBV4-2 and TRBJ2-7; weak D call: TRBD2 (6 bases). Germline V CDR1 and CDR2: LGHNA, YNFKEQ. V lost 5 bases and J 6 bases, leaving 17 bases between the germline ends. The CDR3 extends over 14 amino acids. The DNA for the CDR3 is TGTGCCAGCAGCTCCGTCGCGGGGTTAGGCGAGCAGTACTTC. Translated, it gives CASSSVAGLGEQYF.

This chain joins TRBV20-1 and TRBJ2-5, with D possibly matching TRBD1 (6 bases). V was shortened by 0 bases and J by 5 bases, with 13 bases between the two germline ends. CDR3 length equals 14 residues. Per the germline V gene, CDR1 is DFQATT and CDR2 is SNEGSKA (reference sequence). CDR3 in amino acids: CSARDQNRVETQYF. The CDR3 DNA is TGCAGTGCTAGAGATCAAAACAGGGTGGAGACCCAGTACTTC.

The V gene is TRBV7-9, the J gene TRBJ2-5; D is undetermined. Germline values: CDR1 SEHNR, CDR2 FQNEAQ (reference sequence). This CDR3 comprises 10 residues. V lost 8 bases and J 7 bases, leaving 8 bases between the germline ends. The chain's CDR3 is CASAEVTQYF. CDR3 nucleotide sequence: TGTGCCAGCGCCGAAGTGACCCAGTACTTC.

This clonotype has ten or more counts. This chain links TRBV6-5 with TRBJ2-2; possible D gene TRBD1, 6 bases. From germline, CDR1 is MNHEY and CDR2 SVGAGI. The CDR3 has 15 residues. Trimming removed 0 bases from V and 2 bases from J, with 7 bases in between. Here the CDR3 DNA reads TGTGCCAGCAGTTACTCGGGGGCAAACACCGGGGAGCTGTTTTTT. Its translation: CASSYSGANTGELFF.

The DNA of the CDR3 is TGCAGTGCTAGAGTTCCGAACACTGAAGCTTTCTTT. It translates to CSARVPNTEAFF. The genes are TRBV20-1 and TRBJ1-1, with no clear D. The CDR3 extends over 12 amino acids. Germline CDR1 and CDR2: DFQATT and SNEGSKA (reference sequence). Trimming took off 1 base at V and 1 base at J, with 4 bases between the two ends.

At least ten counts were recorded for this clonotype. The chain employs TRBV5-1 and TRBJ2-5, with D perhaps matching TRBD2 (6 bases). Germline-derived CDR1 and CDR2 are SGHRS and YFSETQ. V was trimmed by 4 bases and J by 5 bases, leaving 12 bases between them. The CDR3 contains 13 residues. CDR3 region: CASSGGSGETQYF. The CDR3 DNA reads as TGCGCCAGCAGCGGGGGAAGCGGGGAGACCCAGTACTTC. The variable domain in full, with the rest retrieved from reference TRBV5-1 and TRBJ2-5, is KAGVTQTPRYLIKTRGQQVTLSCSPISGHRSVSWYQQTPGQGLQFLFEYFSETQRNKGNFPGRFSGRQFSNSRSEMNVSTLELGDSALYLCASSGGSGETQYFGPGTRLLVL.

This clonotype was counted once. The chain combines TRBV7-2 with TRBJ2-5; 9 positions agree with TRBD1. Germline V gene lookup returns CDR1 SGHTA and CDR2 FQGNSA. The CDR3 length is 14 residues. Trimming removed 5 bases from V and 3 bases from J; junction bases left unmatched: 4. The CDR3 nucleotides are TGTGCCAGCAGCCCTCGGACAGGGGAAGAGACCCAGTACTTC. Protein sequence: CASSPRTGEETQYF.

J is TRBJ1-6 and V is TRBV9; D remains ambiguous. The CDR3 covers 14 residues. CDR1 is SGDLS and CDR2 is YYNGEE in the germline V gene. V lost 1 base and J 5 bases, leaving 7 bases between the germline ends. CDR3 sequence: CASSVSLDNSPLHF. DNA for the CDR3: TGTGCCAGCAGCGTAAGTCTTGATAATTCACCCCTCCACTTT.

The chain joins TRBV12-3 or TRBV12-4 to TRBJ1-6; maybe TRBD1 (5 bases). The ends were cut back, 10 bases at V and 8 bases at J, with 18 bases in the middle. The CDR3 has 14 residues. CDR3 nucleotides: TGTGCCACCAAAAACACCCGGGGGGATTCACCCCTCCACTTT. Its protein product is CATKNTRGDSPLHF.

This clonotype has only one observation. The rearrangement uses TRBV2 and TRBJ2-5; TRBD1 might be the D (6 bases). This CDR3 is built from 15 residues. V gave up 5 bases and J gave up 1 base, with 14 bases separating them. Germline V lookup: CDR1 SNHLY, CDR2 FYNNEI. Here the CDR3 DNA reads TGTGCCAGCAGTCGTATAGTGGGGGCCCAAGAGACCCAGTACTTC. Its protein is CASSRIVGAQETQYF. The whole variable domain, filled in from reference TRBV2 and TRBJ2-5, reads EPEVTQTPSHQVTQMGQEVILRCVPISNHLYFYWYRQILGQKVEFLVSFYNNEISEKSEIFDDQFSVERPDGSNFTLKIRSTKLEDSAMYFCASSRIVGAQETQYFGPGTRLLVL.

This clonotype was observed a handful of times. V usage is TRBV14 and J usage is TRBJ1-2, with 7 positions matching TRBD1. CDR1 is SGHDN, CDR2 FVKESK, per germline. This CDR3 region has 14 residues. V was pared by 4 bases and J by 2 bases, with 4 bases of the junction left unmatched. Written as DNA, the CDR3 is TGTGCCAGCAGCCCCAACAGGGGAAACTATGGCTACACCTTC. Translating it yields CASSPNRGNYGYTF.

Only a few counts were recorded for this clonotype. The chain carries TRBV7-2 and TRBJ2-3; the D gene is possibly TRBD1 (6 bases). The length of the CDR3 is 14 residues. CDR1 SGHTA and CDR2 FQGNSA come from the germline V gene. Trimming pared 4 bases from V and 2 bases from J, leaving 10 bases between. This CDR3 is CASSSTGNTDTQYF. CDR3 coding DNA: TGTGCCAGCAGCTCGACAGGAAACACAGATACGCAGTATTTT.

The table lists this clonotype with a few counts. The gene calls are TRBV12-3 or TRBV12-4 and TRBJ2-3; D is unclear. The length of the CDR3 is 14 residues. The V end lost 6 bases, the J end lost 0 bases, and 10 bases lay between the germline ends. CDR3 sequence reads: CASRRAVSTDTQYF. The DNA for the CDR3 is TGTGCCAGCAGACGAGCTGTTAGCACAGATACGCAGTATTTT.

This clonotype was observed a handful of times. The V and J genes are TRBV7-2 and TRBJ1-3; no clear D gene. Trimming stripped 0 bases from V and 0 bases from J, with 6 bases between. Germline CDR1 SGHTA, CDR2 FQGNSA. This CDR3 region has 15 residues. Here the CDR3 DNA reads TGTGCCAGCAGCTTAGCGCCATCCTCTGGAAACACCATATATTTT. It codes for CASSLAPSSGNTIYF.

This clonotype showed up just a few times. The chain employs TRBV2 and TRBJ1-1, with 7 bases fitting TRBD1. The CDR3 spans 14 residues. J lost 7 bases, V lost 5 bases, and 10 bases had no gene match. The V gene's germline CDR1 is SNHLY and CDR2 FYNNEI. This chain's CDR3 is CASSSLQGLSEAFF. DNA for the CDR3: TGTGCCAGCAGTTCCCTACAGGGGTTGAGTGAAGCTTTCTTT.

There are a few counts of this clonotype. The chain is built from TRBV7-9 and TRBJ1-1, with D perhaps matching TRBD1 (6 bases). The germline CDR1 and CDR2 sequences are SEHNR and FQNEAQ (reference sequence). The V gene lost 8 bases and the J gene lost 1 base, with 14 bases spanning the gap. The CDR3 is 14 amino acids. The CDR3 DNA sequence: TGTGCCAGCGCCCCCGGGACACGGAACACTGAAGCTTTCTTT. Amino acid sequence: CASAPGTRNTEAFF.

V is TRBV5-1 and J is TRBJ2-3; the D is unclear. Germline loops: CDR1 SGHRS, CDR2 YFSETQ. Trimming removed 4 bases at V and 0 bases at J, with 12 bases between. CDR3 length: 15 amino acids. The CDR3 nucleotides are TGCGCCAGCAGCCCGGGCGCGGTTAGCACAGATACGCAGTATTTT. The encoded protein is CASSPGAVSTDTQYF.

V gene TRBV5-1 combines with J gene TRBJ1-4; no reliable D call. CDR1 and CDR2 (germline): SGHRS, YFSETQ. This CDR3 region has 15 residues. Trimming removed 6 bases at V and 8 bases at J, with 20 bases between. CDR3 DNA sequence: TGCGCCAGCACCCGAGATCCGGGTGGAAAAGAAAAACTGTTTTTT. This codes for CASTRDPGGKEKLFF.

The table lists this clonotype with many counts. This sequence joins TRBV4-1 and TRBJ2-2, with D maybe TRBD1 (6 bases). The CDR3 has 16 residues. V was shortened by 1 base and J by 0 bases, with 9 bases between the two germline ends. In germline, CDR1 is MGHRA, CDR2 YSYEKL. The CDR3 DNA sequence: TGCGCCAGCAGCCAAGCCACAGGGCCGAACACCGGGGAGCTGTTTTTT. Protein sequence: CASSQATGPNTGELFF.

This sequence joins TRBV5-5 and TRBJ1-5; D is possibly TRBD1 (6 bases). The ends were cut back, 4 bases at V and 3 bases at J, with 17 bases in the middle. CDR1 and CDR2 (germline): SGHKS, YYEKEE (reference sequence). The CDR3 totals 16 residues. This chain's CDR3 is CASSPITGWVNQPQHF. Here the CDR3 DNA reads TGTGCCAGCAGCCCGATCACAGGGTGGGTCAATCAGCCCCAGCATTTT.

A few counts support this clonotype. The rearrangement links TRBV7-8 to TRBJ2-3, with TRBD1 matching 8 bases. This CDR3 is 14 amino acids long. The V segment lost 3 bases and the J segment 7 bases; nucleotides outside the gene matches: 6. Germline assignment: CDR1 SGHVS and CDR2 FQNEAQ. The CDR3 is CASSLDRAFNTQYF. The CDR3 DNA follows: TGTGCCAGCAGCTTGGACAGGGCGTTCAATACGCAGTATTTT. Variable domain in full (rest from reference TRBV7-8 and TRBJ2-3): GAGVSQSPRYKVAKRGQDVALRCDPISGHVSLFWYQQALGQGPEFLTYFQNEAQLDKSGLPSDRFFAERPEGSVSTLKIQRTQQEDSAVYLCASSLDRAFNTQYFGPGTRLTVL.

This clonotype has only a few counts. The chain is built from TRBV7-2 and TRBJ2-3, with TRBD2 matching 15 bases. Trimming at V came to 6 bases and at J to 6 bases, leaving 13 bases not matched to a gene. From germline, CDR1 is SGHTA and CDR2 FQGNSA. The CDR3 is 18 amino acids. CDR3: CASSFGLAGGPLLDTQYF. For the CDR3, the DNA is TGTGCCAGCAGTTTCGGACTAGCGGGGGGGCCTTTGTTGGATACGCAGTATTTT.

J is TRBJ2-7 and V is TRBV18; the match to TRBD1 covers 10 bases. V trimming: 6 bases; J trimming: 6 bases; junction bases outside the gene matches: 5. There are 13 residues in the CDR3. Germline loops: CDR1 KGHSH, CDR2 LQKENI. The CDR3, as DNA: TGTGCCAGCTCCCCCAGGGACAGGGGCGAGCAGTACGTC. It specifies CASSPRDRGEQYV.

This clonotype was recorded a few times. The chain is built from TRBV5-1 and TRBJ1-5; D unclear. CDR3 length: 13 amino acids. The V gene's germline CDR1 is SGHRS and CDR2 YFSETQ. Trimming removed 5 bases at V and 3 bases at J, with 9 bases between. The CDR3 bases are TGCGCCAGCAGACCCAGGCCCAATCAGCCCCAGCATTTT. It is translated as CASRPRPNQPQHF.